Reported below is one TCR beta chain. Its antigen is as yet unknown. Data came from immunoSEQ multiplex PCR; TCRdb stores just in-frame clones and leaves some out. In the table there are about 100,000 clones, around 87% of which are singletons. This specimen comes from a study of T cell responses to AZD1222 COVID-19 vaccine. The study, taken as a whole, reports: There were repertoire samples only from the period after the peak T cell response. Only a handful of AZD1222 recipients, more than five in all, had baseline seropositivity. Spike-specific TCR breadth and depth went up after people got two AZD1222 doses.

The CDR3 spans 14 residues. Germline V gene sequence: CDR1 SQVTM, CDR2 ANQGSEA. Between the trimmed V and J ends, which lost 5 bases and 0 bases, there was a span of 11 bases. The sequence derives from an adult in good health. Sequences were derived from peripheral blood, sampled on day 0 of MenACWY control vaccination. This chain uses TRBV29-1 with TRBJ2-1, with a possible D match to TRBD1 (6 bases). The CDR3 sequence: CSVYSGASYNEQFF. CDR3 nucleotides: TGCAGCGTTTACTCAGGGGCCTCCTACAATGAGCAGTTCTTC.